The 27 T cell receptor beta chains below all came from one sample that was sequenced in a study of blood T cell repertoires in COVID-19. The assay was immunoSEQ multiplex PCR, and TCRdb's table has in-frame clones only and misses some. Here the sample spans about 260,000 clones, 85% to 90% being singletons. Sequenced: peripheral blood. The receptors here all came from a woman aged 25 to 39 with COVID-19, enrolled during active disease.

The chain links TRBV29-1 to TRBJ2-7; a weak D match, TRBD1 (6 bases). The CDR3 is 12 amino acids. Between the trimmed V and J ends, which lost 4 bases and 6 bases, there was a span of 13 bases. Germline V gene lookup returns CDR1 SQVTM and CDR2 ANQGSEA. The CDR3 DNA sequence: TGCAGCGTTGCCTACAGGGCCTTCGAGCAGTACTTC. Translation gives CSVAYRAFEQYF.

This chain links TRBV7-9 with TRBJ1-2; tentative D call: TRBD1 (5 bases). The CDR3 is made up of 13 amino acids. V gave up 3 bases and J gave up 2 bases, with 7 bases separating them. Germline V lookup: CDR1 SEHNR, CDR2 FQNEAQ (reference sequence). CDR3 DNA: TGTGCCAGCAGCTTGACAGAAAACTATGGCTACACCTTC. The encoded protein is CASSLTENYGYTF.

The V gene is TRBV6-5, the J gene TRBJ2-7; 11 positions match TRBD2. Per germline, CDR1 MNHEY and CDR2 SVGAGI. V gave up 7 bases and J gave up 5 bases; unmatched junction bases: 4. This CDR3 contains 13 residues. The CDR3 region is CASTRLAGNEQYF. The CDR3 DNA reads TGTGCCAGCACCCGACTAGCGGGAAACGAGCAGTACTTC.

CDR3 DNA sequence: TGCGCCAGCAGCTCCGGGCAGGGTTGGACTGAAGCTTTCTTT. Its protein is CASSSGQGWTEAFF. This chain connects TRBV5-1 to TRBJ1-1; D is possibly TRBD1 (5 bases). The V gene lost 3 bases and the J gene lost 5 bases, with 14 bases spanning the gap. Germline assignment: CDR1 SGHRS and CDR2 YFSETQ. The CDR3 loop spans 14 amino acids.

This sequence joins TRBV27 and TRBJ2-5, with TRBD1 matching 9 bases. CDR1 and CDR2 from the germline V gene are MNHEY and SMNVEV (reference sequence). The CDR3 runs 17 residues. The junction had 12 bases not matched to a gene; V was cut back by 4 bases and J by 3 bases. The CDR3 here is CASSSTSWDRAEETQYF. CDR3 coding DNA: TGTGCCAGCAGTTCGACCTCCTGGGACAGGGCGGAAGAGACCCAGTACTTC.

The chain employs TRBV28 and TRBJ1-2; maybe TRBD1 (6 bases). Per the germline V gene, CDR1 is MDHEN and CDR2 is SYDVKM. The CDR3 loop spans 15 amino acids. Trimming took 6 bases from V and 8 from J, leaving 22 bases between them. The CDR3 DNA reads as TGTGCCAGCAGCCCCCAGACAGGCCCCAGGCGGGGCTACACCTTC. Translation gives CASSPQTGPRRGYTF.

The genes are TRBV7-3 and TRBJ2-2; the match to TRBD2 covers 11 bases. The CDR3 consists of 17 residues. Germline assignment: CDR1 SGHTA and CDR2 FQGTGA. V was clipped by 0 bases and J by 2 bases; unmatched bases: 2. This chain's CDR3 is CASSLTTSGDNTGELFF. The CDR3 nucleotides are TGTGCCAGCAGCTTAACGACTAGCGGGGATAACACCGGGGAGCTGTTTTTT.

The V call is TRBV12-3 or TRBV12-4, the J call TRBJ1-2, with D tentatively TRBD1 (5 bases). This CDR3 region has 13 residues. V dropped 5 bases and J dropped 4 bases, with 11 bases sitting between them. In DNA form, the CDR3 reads TGTGCCAGCAGTATCTCAGGGTCCTATGGCTACACCTTC. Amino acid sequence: CASSISGSYGYTF.

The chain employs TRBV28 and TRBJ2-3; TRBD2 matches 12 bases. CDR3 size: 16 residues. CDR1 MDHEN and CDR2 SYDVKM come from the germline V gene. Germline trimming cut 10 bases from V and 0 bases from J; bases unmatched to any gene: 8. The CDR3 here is CATVRLAGVSTDTQYF. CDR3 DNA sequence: TGTGCCACCGTCAGACTAGCGGGGGTTAGCACAGATACGCAGTATTTT.

CDR3 coding DNA: TGCAGTGCTAGAGCAAACAATGAGCAGTTCTTC. This codes for CSARANNEQFF. This rearrangement joins TRBV20-1 to TRBJ2-1; D unclear. This CDR3 comprises 11 residues. The germline V and J ends were trimmed by 1 base and 5 bases, with 3 bases remaining between them. CDR1 is DFQATT, CDR2 SNEGSKA, per germline (reference sequence).

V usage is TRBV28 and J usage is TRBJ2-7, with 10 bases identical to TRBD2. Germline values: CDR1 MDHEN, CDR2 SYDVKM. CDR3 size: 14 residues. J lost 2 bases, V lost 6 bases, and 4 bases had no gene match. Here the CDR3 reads CASRAGGLPYEQYF. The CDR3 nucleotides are TGTGCCAGCAGAGCGGGAGGGCTCCCCTACGAGCAGTACTTC.

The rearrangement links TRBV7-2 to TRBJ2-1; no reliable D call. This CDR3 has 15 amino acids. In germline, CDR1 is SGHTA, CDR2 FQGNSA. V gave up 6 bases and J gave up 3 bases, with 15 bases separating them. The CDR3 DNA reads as TGTGCCAGCAGTTTTGGAGACCTGTTCTACAATGAGCAGTTCTTC. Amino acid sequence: CASSFGDLFYNEQFF.

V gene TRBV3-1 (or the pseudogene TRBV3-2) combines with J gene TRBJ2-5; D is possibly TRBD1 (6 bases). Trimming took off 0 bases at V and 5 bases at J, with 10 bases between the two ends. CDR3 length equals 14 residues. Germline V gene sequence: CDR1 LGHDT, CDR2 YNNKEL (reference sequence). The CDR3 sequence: CASSQEGAEETQYF. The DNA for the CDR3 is TGTGCCAGCAGCCAAGAGGGGGCGGAGGAGACCCAGTACTTC.

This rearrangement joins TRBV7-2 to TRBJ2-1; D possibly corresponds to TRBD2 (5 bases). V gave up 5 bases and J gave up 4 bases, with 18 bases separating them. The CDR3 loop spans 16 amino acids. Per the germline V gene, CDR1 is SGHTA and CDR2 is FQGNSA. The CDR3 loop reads CASSPRFQSGYNEQFF. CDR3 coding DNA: TGTGCCAGCAGCCCTAGGTTCCAGTCGGGATACAATGAGCAGTTCTTC.

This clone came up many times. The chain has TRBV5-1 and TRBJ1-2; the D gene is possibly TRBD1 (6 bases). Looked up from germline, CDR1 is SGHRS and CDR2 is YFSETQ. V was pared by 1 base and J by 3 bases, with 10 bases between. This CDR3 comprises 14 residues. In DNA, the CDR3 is TGCGCCAGCAGCTTGCAGGGGAAGGACTATGGCTACACCTTC. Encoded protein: CASSLQGKDYGYTF.

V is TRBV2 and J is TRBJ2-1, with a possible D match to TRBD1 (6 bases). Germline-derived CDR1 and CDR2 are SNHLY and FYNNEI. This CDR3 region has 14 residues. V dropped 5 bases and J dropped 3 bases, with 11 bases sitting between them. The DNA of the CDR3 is TGTGCCAGCAGTCCCGAAGGGGGCTACAATGAGCAGTTCTTC. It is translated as CASSPEGGYNEQFF.

Written as DNA, the CDR3 is TGTGCCAGCAGCTTAGCGTGGGGGCGAACCGGGGAGCTGTTTTTT. Its translation: CASSLAWGRTGELFF. The rearrangement joins TRBV7-9 to TRBJ2-2; D is perhaps TRBD1 (6 bases). The CDR3 spans 15 residues. V was shortened by 0 bases and J by 5 bases, with 10 bases between the two germline ends. The germline gives CDR1 SEHNR, CDR2 FQNEAQ (reference sequence).

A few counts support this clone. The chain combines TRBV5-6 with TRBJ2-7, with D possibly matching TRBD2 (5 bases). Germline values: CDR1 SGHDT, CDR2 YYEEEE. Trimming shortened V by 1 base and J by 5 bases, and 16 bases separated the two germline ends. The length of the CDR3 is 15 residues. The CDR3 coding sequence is TGTGCCAGCAGCTTGAGAGTCGGGGAATCGGACGAGCAGTACTTC. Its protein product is CASSLRVGESDEQYF.

Written as DNA, the CDR3 is TGTGCCAGCAGTTCCTTCCGGGACAGTAAGAACACTGAAGCTTTCTTT. It encodes CASSSFRDSKNTEAFF. V is TRBV28 and J is TRBJ1-1, with TRBD1 matching 7 bases. V was clipped by 4 bases and J by 1 base; unmatched bases: 9. Germline-derived CDR1 and CDR2 are MDHEN and SYDVKM. The CDR3 is 16 residues long.

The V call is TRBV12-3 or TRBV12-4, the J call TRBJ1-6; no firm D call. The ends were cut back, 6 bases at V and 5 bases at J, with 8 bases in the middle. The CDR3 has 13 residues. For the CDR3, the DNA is TGTGCCAGCAGGAGGTTTAATAATTCACCCCTCCACTTT. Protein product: CASRRFNNSPLHF.

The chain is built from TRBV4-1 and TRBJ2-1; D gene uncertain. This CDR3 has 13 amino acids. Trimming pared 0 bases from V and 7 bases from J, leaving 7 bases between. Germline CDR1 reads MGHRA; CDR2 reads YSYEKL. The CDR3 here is CASSQDARNEQFF. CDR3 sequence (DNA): TGCGCCAGCAGCCAAGATGCCCGGAATGAGCAGTTCTTC.

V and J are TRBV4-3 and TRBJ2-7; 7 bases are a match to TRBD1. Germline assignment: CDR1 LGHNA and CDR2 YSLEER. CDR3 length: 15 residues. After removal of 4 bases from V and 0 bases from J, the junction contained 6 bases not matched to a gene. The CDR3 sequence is CASSLRTGSSYEQYF. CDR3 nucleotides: TGCGCCAGCAGCCTGCGGACAGGTAGCTCCTACGAGCAGTACTTC.

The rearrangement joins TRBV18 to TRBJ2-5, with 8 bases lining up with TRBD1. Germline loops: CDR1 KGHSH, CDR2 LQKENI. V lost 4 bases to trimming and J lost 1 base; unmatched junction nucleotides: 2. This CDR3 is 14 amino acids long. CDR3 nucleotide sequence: TGTGCCAGCTCACACACAGGGGGCCAAGAGACCCAGTACTTC. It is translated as CASSHTGGQETQYF.

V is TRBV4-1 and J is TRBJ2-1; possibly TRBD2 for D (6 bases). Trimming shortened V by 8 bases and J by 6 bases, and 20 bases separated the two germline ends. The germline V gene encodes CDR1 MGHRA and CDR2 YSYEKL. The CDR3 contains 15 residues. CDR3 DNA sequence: TGCGCCAGCTCAATAGGAGGGGCCGTCCCCAATGAGCAGTTCTTC. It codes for CASSIGGAVPNEQFF.

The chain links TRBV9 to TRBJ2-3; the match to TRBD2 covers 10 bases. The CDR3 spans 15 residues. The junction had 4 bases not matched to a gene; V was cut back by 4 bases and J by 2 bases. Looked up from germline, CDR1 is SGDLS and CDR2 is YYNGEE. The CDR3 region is CASSTLAGDTDTQYF. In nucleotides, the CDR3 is TGTGCCAGCAGCACCCTAGCGGGGGACACAGATACGCAGTATTTT.

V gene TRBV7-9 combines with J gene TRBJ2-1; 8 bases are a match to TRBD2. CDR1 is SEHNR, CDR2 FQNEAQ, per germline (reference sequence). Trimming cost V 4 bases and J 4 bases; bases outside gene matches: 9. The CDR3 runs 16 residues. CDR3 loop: CASSSPELAVYNEQFF. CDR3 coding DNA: TGTGCCAGCAGCTCCCCCGAACTAGCGGTGTACAATGAGCAGTTCTTC.

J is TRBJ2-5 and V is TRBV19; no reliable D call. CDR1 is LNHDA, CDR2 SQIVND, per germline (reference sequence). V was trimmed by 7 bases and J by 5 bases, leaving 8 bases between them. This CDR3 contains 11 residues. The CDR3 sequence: CASTVGETQYF. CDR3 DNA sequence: TGTGCCAGTACGGTCGGTGAGACCCAGTACTTC.